A single T cell receptor beta chain is shown here with its context. The V end lost 0 bases, the J end lost 2 bases, and 8 bases lay between the germline ends. CDR1 is LNHNV and CDR2 is YYDKDF in the germline V gene (reference sequence). The CDR3 has 14 residues. This entry is derived from a study of spatial heterogeneity in lung cancer. Every molecule of TCR cDNA had its own unique molecular identifier. TCRdb processed the 5' RACE reads anew with MiXCR; each CDR3 protein has one entry. The sample records some 52,000 distinct CDR3 sequences, about 7% being singletons. Time point noted: sample taken at primary tumor resection. In each case, whole RNA from tumor, nontumor lung or frozen PBMC was sequenced unsorted. Donation came from approximately 69 patients with untreated early-stage non-small cell lung cancer.

Here the sequenced sample was PBMCs, taken at surgery. This receptor was obtained from a female donor with early-stage non-small cell lung cancer. The chain uses TRBV15 and TRBJ2-7; possibly TRBD1 for D (5 bases). The CDR3 DNA reads TGTGCCACCAGCAGAGATCAGGGTCCCTACGAGCAGTACTTC. This sequence encodes CATSRDQGPYEQYF.